This passage covers 12 T cell receptor beta chains from one sample sequenced in a study of blood T cell repertoires in COVID-19. Clones were sequenced by immunoSEQ multiplex PCR, and TCRdb holds only the in-frame ones, with some missing. The sample lists 200,000 to 300,000 clones, about 79% occurring once. Sample: peripheral blood. These receptors all come from a middle-aged man who had recovered from COVID-19.

The chain recombines TRBV9 with TRBJ2-3; tentative D call: TRBD2 (5 bases). This CDR3 is built from 15 residues. V dropped 6 bases and J dropped 6 bases, with 20 bases sitting between them. Looked up from germline, CDR1 is SGDLS and CDR2 is YYNGEE. The CDR3 coding sequence is TGTGCCAGCACACGTTATTCCGGGATACTGGATACGCAGTATTTT. Translating it yields CASTRYSGILDTQYF.

The chain couples TRBV19 to TRBJ1-1; D perhaps matches TRBD1 (5 bases). CDR3 length equals 14 residues. CDR1 and CDR2 (germline): LNHDA, SQIVND (reference sequence). Trimming took 8 bases from V and 0 from J, leaving 13 bases between them. CDR3 DNA sequence: TGTGCCAGTGACCAGGGAAACGTGAACACTGAAGCTTTCTTT. This sequence encodes CASDQGNVNTEAFF.

The chain uses TRBV29-1 and TRBJ2-1; no firm D call. CDR1 is SQVTM, CDR2 ANQGSEA, per germline. There are 12 residues in the CDR3. The ends were cut back, 7 bases at V and 7 bases at J, with 14 bases in the middle. DNA for the CDR3: TGCAGCGCCCGCTGGGTACAGAATGAGCAGTTCTTC. It yields the protein CSARWVQNEQFF.

The chain joins TRBV6-5 to TRBJ1-5, with 7 bases aligning to TRBD1. The germline V gene has CDR1 MNHEY and CDR2 SVGAGI. J lost 0 bases, V lost 7 bases, and 6 bases had no gene match. The CDR3 is 15 residues long. The CDR3 sequence: CASIGQAYSNQPQHF. The DNA for the CDR3 is TGTGCCAGCATCGGACAGGCCTATAGCAATCAGCCCCAGCATTTT.

The chain combines TRBV29-1 with TRBJ2-5; 7 bases are a match to TRBD2. CDR1 and CDR2 from the germline V gene are SQVTM and ANQGSEA. The CDR3 is made up of 13 amino acids. V trimming: 5 bases; J trimming: 4 bases; junction bases outside the gene matches: 7. The CDR3: CSVRREWGETQYF. CDR3 in DNA: TGCAGCGTTAGGCGGGAGTGGGGAGAGACCCAGTACTTC.

The V gene is TRBV10-1, the J gene TRBJ1-1, with 8 bases fitting TRBD1. Germline lookup yields CDR1 WNHNN and CDR2 SYGVQD (reference sequence). The V segment lost 6 bases and the J segment 3 bases; nucleotides outside the gene matches: 9. The CDR3 sequence is 15 residues long. Written as DNA, the CDR3 is TGCGCCAGCAGAGCCGGGACAGGCGATTACACTGAAGCTTTCTTT. It encodes CASRAGTGDYTEAFF.

The genes are TRBV10-3 and TRBJ2-1; no clear D gene. The CDR3 totals 14 residues. The germline V and J ends were trimmed by 8 bases and 4 bases, with 15 bases remaining between them. In germline, CDR1 is ENHRY, CDR2 SYGVKD. The CDR3 nucleotides read TGTGCCATCTCCGGGTCTCCTTTATACAATGAGCAGTTCTTC. Translated: CAISGSPLYNEQFF.

The chain has TRBV29-1 and TRBJ2-7; 9 bases agree with TRBD2. Per the germline V gene, CDR1 is SQVTM and CDR2 is ANQGSEA. The CDR3 spans 12 residues. After removal of 6 bases from V and 6 bases from J, the junction contained 6 bases not matched to a gene. CDR3 sequence (DNA): TGCAGCGTGGTAGCGGGAGCAGTCGAGCAGTACTTC. The encoded protein is CSVVAGAVEQYF.

V is TRBV6-5 and J is TRBJ1-1; D gene unclear. V shed 7 bases and J shed 2 bases, with 11 bases lying between them. The CDR3 runs 13 residues. Germline V lookup: CDR1 MNHEY, CDR2 SVGAGI. The CDR3: CASILRVNTEAFF. DNA of the CDR3: TGTGCCAGCATTCTTCGGGTAAACACTGAAGCTTTCTTT.

This rearrangement joins TRBV5-1 to TRBJ2-7, with 10 bases fitting TRBD2. CDR1 and CDR2 (germline): SGHRS, YFSETQ. V shed 4 bases and J 1 base; nucleotides not matched to a gene: 8. CDR3 length: 16 amino acids. CDR3 sequence reads: CASSHFTSGASYEQYF. The DNA for the CDR3 is TGCGCCAGCAGCCACTTTACTAGCGGGGCTTCCTACGAGCAGTACTTC.

V and J are TRBV7-2 and TRBJ2-3; weak D call: TRBD1 (6 bases). This CDR3 spans 16 amino acids. Between the trimmed V and J ends, which lost 5 bases and 7 bases, there was a span of 22 bases. Germline CDR1 is SGHTA and CDR2 is FQGNSA. CDR3 DNA: TGTGCCAGCAGCACTACAACATACCGGGACACTAATACGCAGTATTTT. Translated, it gives CASSTTTYRDTNTQYF.

The chain has TRBV3-1 (or the pseudogene TRBV3-2) and TRBJ2-5; D unresolved. The CDR3 has 14 residues. V was trimmed by 4 bases and J by 5 bases, leaving 14 bases between them. Germline loops: CDR1 LGHDT, CDR2 YNNKEL (reference sequence). The CDR3 loop is CASSRSRVVETQYF. The DNA for the CDR3 is TGTGCCAGCAGCCGATCCCGGGTTGTTGAGACCCAGTACTTC.